Described below is a single T cell receptor beta chain sequence and its context. Antigen: not known. One end of the junction is discordant with germline, which a read error may explain. This sample stems from a study of OX40 agonist ivuxolimab in advanced cancers. General observations from the study: Within 6 weeks, CD4+ and CD8+ blood T cells expanded clonally at 0.1 to 3.0 mg/kg. Expanded peripheral T cell antigen specificity was not determined.

Measured with immunoSEQ multiplex PCR; TCRdb has only the in-frame clones, and not every one. The data show more than 65,000 clones, over 75% seen once. Germline V gene lookup returns CDR1 SSHAT and CDR2 FNYEAQ (reference sequence). The CDR3 loop spans 13 amino acids. This sequence joins TRBV7-7 and TRBJ1-1; tentatively, D is TRBD1 (5 bases). The sequencing here drew on CD4+ or CD8+ T cells sorted from blood, taken in a trial of the OX40 agonist ivuxolimab. This TCR was recovered from an adult with an advanced solid tumor such as melanoma, head and neck, liver or kidney cancer. DNA for the CDR3: TGTGCTAGCAGCTTAGCGCCGGGGGGTGAAGCTTTCTTT. Protein sequence: CASSLAPGGEAFF.